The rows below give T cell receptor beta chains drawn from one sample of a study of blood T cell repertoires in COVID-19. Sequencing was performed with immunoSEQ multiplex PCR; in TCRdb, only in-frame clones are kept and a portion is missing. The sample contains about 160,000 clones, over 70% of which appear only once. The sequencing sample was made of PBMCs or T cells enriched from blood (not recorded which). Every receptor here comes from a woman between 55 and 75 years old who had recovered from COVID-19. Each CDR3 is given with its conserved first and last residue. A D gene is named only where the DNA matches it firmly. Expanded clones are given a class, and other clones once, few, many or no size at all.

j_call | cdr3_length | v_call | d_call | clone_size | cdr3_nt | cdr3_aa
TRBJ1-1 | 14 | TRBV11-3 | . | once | TGTGCCAGCAGCTTAGAGGGGGACACCGGAGAAGCTTTCTTT | CASSLEGDTGEAFF
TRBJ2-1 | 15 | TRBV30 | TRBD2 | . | TGTGCCTGGAGTAAACTAGCGGGGGGATACAATGAGCAGTTCTTC | CAWSKLAGGYNEQFF
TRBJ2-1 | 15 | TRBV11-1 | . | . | TGTGCCAGCAGCTTACGAACAGCCATCCCCAATGAGCAGTTCTTC | CASSLRTAIPNEQFF
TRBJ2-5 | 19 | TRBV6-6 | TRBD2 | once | TGTGCCAGCAGTCCCCGCCCCATTCTAGCGGGGGTGTCCCAAGAGACCCAGTACTTC | CASSPRPILAGVSQETQYF
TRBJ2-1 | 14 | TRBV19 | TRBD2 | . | TGTGCCAGTAAGGAGCGGGGGGGATACAATGAGCAGTTCTTC | CASKERGGYNEQFF
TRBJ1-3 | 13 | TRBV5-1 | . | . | TGCGCCAGCGCGCAGGGATCTGGAAACACCATATATTTT | CASAQGSGNTIYF
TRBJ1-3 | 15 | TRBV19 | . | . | TGTGCCAGTAACCTGGGGGCAATTGCTGGAAACACCATATATTTT | CASNLGAIAGNTIYF
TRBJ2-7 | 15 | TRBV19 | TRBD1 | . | TGTGCCAGTAGTAAGTACGACAGGGGTCCCTACGAGCAGTACTTC | CASSKYDRGPYEQYF
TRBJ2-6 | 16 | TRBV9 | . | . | TGTGCCAGCAGCGTAGGTACACCTTCTGGGGCCAACGTCCTGACTTTC | CASSVGTPSGANVLTF
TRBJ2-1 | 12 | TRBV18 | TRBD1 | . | TGTGCCAGCTCTGTGACAGGGGATGAGCAGTTCTTC | CASSVTGDEQFF
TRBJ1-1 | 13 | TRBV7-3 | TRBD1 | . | TGTGCCAGCAGCCGACAGGGGAACACTGAAGCTTTCTTT | CASSRQGNTEAFF
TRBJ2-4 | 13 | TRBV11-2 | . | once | TGTGCCAGCAGCTTAGGGGGGCCCAACATTCAGTACTTC | CASSLGGPNIQYF
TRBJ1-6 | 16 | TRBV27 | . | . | TGTGCCAGCAGTTCCATACCGGGTTCGAGAAATTCACCCCTCCACTTT | CASSSIPGSRNSPLHF
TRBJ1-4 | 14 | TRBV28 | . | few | TGTGCCAGCAGTTTTCCTCAGGAAAATGAAAAACTGTTTTTT | CASSFPQENEKLFF
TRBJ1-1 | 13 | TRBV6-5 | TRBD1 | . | TGTGCCAGCGGTCACAGGGGTGACACTGAAGCTTTCTTT | CASGHRGDTEAFF
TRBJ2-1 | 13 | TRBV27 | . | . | TGTGCCAGCAGTTGGGCAATAAACAATGAGCAGTTCTTC | CASSWAINNEQFF